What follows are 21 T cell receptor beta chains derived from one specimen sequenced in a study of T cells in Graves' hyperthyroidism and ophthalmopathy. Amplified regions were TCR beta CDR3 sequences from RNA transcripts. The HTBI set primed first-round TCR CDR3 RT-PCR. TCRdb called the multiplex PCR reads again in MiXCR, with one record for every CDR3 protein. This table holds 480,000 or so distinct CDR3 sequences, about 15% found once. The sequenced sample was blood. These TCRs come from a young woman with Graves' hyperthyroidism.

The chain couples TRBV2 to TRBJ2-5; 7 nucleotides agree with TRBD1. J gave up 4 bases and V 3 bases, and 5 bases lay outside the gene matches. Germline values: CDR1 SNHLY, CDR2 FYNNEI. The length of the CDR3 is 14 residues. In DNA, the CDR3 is TGTGCCAGCAGTGAGGATTACAGGGGAGAGACCCAGTACTTC. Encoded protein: CASSEDYRGETQYF.

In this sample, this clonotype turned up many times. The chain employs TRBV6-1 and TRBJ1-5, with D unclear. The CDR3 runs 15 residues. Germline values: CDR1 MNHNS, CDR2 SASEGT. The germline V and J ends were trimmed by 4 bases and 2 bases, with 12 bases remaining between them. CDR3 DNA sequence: TGTGCCAGCAGTGCACCCCGGAGGGGCAATCAGCCCCAGCATTTT. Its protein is CASSAPRRGNQPQHF.

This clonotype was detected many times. The CDR3 sequence: CASSLVSRGQGQSEQFF. The CDR3 DNA sequence: TGTGCCAGCAGCTTAGTTAGTAGGGGACAGGGGCAAAGTGAGCAGTTCTTC. The genes are TRBV7-2 and TRBJ2-1, with TRBD1 matching 10 bases. The germline CDR1 and CDR2 sequences are SGHTA and FQGNSA. V was pared by 1 base and J by 9 bases, with 12 bases of the junction left unmatched. CDR3 size: 17 residues.

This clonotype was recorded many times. CDR3 sequence (DNA): TGTGCCAGCAGCTTAATGGGACTAGCGGGAGCTGGCGGGGAGCTGTTTTTT. Translation gives CASSLMGLAGAGGELFF. The rearrangement joins TRBV7-3 to TRBJ2-2, with 14 bases matching TRBD2. Germline V lookup: CDR1 SGHTA, CDR2 FQGTGA. V shed 1 base and J 7 bases; nucleotides not matched to a gene: 5. The CDR3 has 17 residues. Full variable domain (missing parts from reference TRBV7-3 and TRBJ2-2): GAGVSQTPSNKVTEKGKYVELRCDPISGHTALYWYRQSLGQGPEFLIYFQGTGAADDSGLPNDRFFAVRPEGSVSTLKIQRTERGDSAVYLCASSLMGLAGAGGELFFGEGSRLTVL.

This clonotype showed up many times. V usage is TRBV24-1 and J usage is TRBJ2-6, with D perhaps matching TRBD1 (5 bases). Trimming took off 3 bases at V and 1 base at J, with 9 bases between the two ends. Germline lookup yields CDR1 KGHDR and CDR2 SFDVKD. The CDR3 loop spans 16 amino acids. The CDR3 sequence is CATSDQGVSGANVLTF. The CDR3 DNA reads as TGTGCCACCAGTGATCAAGGGGTTTCTGGGGCCAACGTCCTGACTTTC.

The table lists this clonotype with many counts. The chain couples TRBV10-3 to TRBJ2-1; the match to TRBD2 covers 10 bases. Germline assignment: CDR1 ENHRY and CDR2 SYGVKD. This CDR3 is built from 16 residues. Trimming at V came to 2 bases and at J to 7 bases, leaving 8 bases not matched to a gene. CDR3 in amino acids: CAISERLASGSNEQFF. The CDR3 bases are TGTGCCATCAGTGAGCGACTTGCTAGCGGGAGTAATGAGCAGTTCTTC.

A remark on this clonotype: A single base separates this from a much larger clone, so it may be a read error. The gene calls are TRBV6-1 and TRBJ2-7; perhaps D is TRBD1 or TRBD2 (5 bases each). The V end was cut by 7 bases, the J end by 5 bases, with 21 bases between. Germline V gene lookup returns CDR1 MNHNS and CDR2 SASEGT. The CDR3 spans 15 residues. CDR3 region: CASTPEGTRFNEQYF. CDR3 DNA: TGTGCCAGCACCCCCGAGGGGACGAGGTTTAACGAGCAGTACTTC.

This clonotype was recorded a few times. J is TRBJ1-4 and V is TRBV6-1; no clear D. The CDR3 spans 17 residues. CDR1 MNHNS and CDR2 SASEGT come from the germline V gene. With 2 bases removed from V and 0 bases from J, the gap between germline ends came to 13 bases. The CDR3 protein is CASSERGRSATNEKLFF. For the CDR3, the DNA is TGTGCCAGCAGTGAAAGAGGCAGGTCTGCAACTAATGAAAAACTGTTTTTT.

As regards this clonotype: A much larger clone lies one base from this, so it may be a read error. The CDR3 loop is CANKTGWAGELFF. The CDR3 DNA sequence: TGTGCCAACAAGACAGGGTGGGCCGGGGAGCTGTTTTTT. The rearrangement links TRBV2 to TRBJ2-2, with 7 bases that match TRBD1. V was pared by 10 bases and J by 6 bases, with 8 bases of the junction left unmatched. The CDR3 spans 13 residues. CDR1 and CDR2 from the germline V gene are SNHLY and FYNNEI.

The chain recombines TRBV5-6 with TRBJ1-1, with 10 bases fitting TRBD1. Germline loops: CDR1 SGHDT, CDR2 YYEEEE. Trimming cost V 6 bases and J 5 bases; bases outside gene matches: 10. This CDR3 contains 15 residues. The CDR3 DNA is TGTGCCAGCATAGACAGGGGGCGCGGGGGGACTGAAGCTTTCTTT. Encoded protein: CASIDRGRGGTEAFF.

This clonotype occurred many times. The CDR3 DNA is TGTGCCAGCAGTTTTGTAGGGGGAGATGGCTACACCTTC. This translates into CASSFVGGDGYTF. This sequence joins TRBV27 and TRBJ1-2, with D possibly being TRBD1 (6 bases). There are 13 residues in the CDR3. V lost 3 bases and J 6 bases, leaving 11 bases between the germline ends. Per germline, CDR1 MNHEY and CDR2 SMNVEV (reference sequence).

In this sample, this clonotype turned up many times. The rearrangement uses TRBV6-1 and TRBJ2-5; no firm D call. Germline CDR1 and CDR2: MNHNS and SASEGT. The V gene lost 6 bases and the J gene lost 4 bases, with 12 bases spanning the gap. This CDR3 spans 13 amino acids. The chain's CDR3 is CASSTTWGETQYF. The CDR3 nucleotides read TGTGCCAGCAGCACTACTTGGGGAGAGACCCAGTACTTC.

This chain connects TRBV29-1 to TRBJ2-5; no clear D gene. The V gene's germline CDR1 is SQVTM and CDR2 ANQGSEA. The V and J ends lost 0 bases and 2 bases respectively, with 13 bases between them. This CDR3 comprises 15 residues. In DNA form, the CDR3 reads TGCAGCGTTGAAGAAAGGTACCTTAGTCAAGAGACCCAGTACTTC. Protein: CSVEERYLSQETQYF.

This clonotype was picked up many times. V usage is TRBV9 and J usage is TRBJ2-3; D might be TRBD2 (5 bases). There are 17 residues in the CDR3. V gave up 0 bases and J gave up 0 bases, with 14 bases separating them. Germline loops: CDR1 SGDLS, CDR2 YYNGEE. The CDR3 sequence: CASSVAREIISTDTQYF. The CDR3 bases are TGTGCCAGCAGCGTAGCGAGGGAAATTATTAGCACAGATACGCAGTATTTT.

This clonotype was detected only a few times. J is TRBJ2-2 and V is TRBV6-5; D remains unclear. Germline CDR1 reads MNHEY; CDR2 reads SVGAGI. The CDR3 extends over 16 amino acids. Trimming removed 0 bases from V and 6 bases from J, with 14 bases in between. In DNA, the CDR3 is TGTGCCAGCAGTTACTCGACACCTAGACTGGCCGGGGAGCTGTTTTTT. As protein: CASSYSTPRLAGELFF.

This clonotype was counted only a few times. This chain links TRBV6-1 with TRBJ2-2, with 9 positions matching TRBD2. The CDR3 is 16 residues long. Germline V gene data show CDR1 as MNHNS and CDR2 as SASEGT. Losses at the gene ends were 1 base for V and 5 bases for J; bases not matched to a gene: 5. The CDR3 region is CASSEVSGRRTGELFF. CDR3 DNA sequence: TGTGCCAGCAGTGAAGTGAGCGGGAGGCGAACCGGGGAGCTGTTTTTT.

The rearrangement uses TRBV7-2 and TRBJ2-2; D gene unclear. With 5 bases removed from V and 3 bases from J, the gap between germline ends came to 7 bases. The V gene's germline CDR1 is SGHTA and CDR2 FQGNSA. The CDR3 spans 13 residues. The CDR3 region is CASSEVHTGELFF. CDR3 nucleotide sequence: TGTGCCAGCAGCGAGGTCCACACCGGGGAGCTGTTTTTT.

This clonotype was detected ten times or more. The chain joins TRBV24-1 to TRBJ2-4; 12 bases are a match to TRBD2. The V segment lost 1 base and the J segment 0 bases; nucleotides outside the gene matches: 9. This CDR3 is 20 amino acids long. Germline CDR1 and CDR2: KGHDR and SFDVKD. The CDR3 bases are TGTGCCACCAGTGATTTTAGGGGACTAGCGGGTATACTAGCCAAAAACATTCAGTACTTC. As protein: CATSDFRGLAGILAKNIQYF.

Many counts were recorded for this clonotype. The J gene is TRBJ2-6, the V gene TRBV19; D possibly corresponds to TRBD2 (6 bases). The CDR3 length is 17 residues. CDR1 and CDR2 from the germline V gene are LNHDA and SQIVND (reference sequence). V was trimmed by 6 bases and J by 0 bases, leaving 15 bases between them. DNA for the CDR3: TGTGCCAGTAGCCCCAGCGGGCCGAACTCTGGGGCCAACGTCCTGACTTTC. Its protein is CASSPSGPNSGANVLTF.

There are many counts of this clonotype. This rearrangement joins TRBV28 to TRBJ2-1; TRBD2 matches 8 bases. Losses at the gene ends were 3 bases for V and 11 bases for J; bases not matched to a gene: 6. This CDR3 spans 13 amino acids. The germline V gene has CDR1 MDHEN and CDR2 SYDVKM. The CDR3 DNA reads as TGTGCCAGCAGTTTGAGCGGGAGTTTTAAGCAGTTCTTC. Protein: CASSLSGSFKQFF. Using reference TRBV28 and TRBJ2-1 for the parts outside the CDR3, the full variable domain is DVKVTQSSRYLVKRTGEKVFLECVQDMDHENMFWYRQDPGLGLRLIYFSYDVKMKEKGDIPEGYSVSREKKERFSLILESASTNQTSMYLCASSLSGSFKQFFGPGTRLTVL.

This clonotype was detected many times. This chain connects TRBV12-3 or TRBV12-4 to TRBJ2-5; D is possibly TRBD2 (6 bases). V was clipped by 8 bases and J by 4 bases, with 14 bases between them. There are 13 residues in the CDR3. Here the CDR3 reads CASLGEAGETQYF. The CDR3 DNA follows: TGTGCCAGCTTGGGGGAGGCGGGAGAGACCCAGTACTTC.